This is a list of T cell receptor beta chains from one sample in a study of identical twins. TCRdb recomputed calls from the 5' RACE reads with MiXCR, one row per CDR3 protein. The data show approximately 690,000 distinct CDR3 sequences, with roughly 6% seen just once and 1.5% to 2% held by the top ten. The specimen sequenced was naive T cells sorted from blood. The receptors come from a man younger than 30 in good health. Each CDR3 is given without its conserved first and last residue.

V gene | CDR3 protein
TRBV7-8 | ASRTILFRDPF
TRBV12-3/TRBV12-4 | ASSLGTSGFMGEQF
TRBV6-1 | ASSGQAGITDTQY
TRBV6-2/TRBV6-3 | ASSLRVAASPLH
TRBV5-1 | ASNLQGQGASEQF
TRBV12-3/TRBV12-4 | ASSRLAGVGTGELF
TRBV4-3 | ASSRTGTRNEQF
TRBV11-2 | ASSLLGAYTYEQY
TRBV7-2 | ASSPSQGGSYEQY
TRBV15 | ATSRDLSGRLNIQY
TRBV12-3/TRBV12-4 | ASSALAGVVDTQY
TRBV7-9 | ASSLEGRYNQPQH
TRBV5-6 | ASSPTGGLDTIY
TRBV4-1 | ASSGWAPGQELTGELF
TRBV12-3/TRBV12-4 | ASSFLPGGLYEQY
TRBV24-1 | ATSDPLTGYGDNEQF
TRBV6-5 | ASSYRAGHGTQY
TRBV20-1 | SARDLPGLAGVNTGELF
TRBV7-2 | ASSFGTGENQPQH
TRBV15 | ATSRSRVGRGGGEQY
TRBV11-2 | ASSIQDLLQGAWGEQY
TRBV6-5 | ASSNIRTEV
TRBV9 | ASSVRAGEGDLAKNIQY
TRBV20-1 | SARPGQGLRDTQY
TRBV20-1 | SAPPKGQGLSNTQY
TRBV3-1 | ASSQSGLGNQPQH
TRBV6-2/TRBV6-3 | ASRPSGQNNQPQH
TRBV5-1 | ASSVRDKTLQETQY
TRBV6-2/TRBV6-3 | ASSYQPPGVSSYNEQF
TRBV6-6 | ASSYSQGPALH
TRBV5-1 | ASSLNRHYGYT
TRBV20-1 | SAMDRGTLNTEAF
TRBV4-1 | ASSRETTPVNTEAF
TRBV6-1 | ASSEVPDQPQH
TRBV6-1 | ASTAGQPSGANVLT
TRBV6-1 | ASREDTSGANVLT
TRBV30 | AWSDRDRVAGELF
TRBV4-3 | ASSQEAPPLTYEQY
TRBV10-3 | AISETEDRWGEQF
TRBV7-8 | ASSDGLAGGAVKTQY
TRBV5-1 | ASSLADRRVDNTGELF
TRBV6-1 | ASSRSGGGSGELF
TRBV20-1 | SAEWTSGVDEQF
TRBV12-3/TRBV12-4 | ASSKDMHEQF
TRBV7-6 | ASSLAGGIKQF
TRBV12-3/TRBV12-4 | ASSWGGGRGEKLF
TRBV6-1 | ASSPRGLAGNNEQF